The clone carrying this T cell receptor (beta chain) was observed a handful of times. Its antigen is unknown. These data are taken from a study of high-grade serous ovarian cancer treatment subgroups. Across the whole study: Mean per sample: about 15,000 reads, around 7,100 unique TCR beta rearrangements. Study-level points and caveats: Same-patient tumor repertoires overlapped at roughly 0.095 to 0.8; different patients barely overlapped. Without spatial data, bulk sequencing limits insight into HGSC tumor diversity. Only CDR3 was analyzed; CDR1 and CDR2 were not.

The CDR3 runs to 14 residues. Trimming removed 5 bases from V and 2 bases from J, with 13 bases in between. Germline V gene lookup returns CDR1 SEHNR and CDR2 FQNEAQ (reference sequence). Tumor samples were obtained before definitive surgery or chemotherapy. Assay: immunoSEQ multiplex PCR; the TCRdb copy retains only in-frame clones and omits some. The data contain around 2,100 clones, 60% to 75% of them singletons. The chain combines TRBV7-9 with TRBJ2-7; TRBD1 might be the D (5 bases). This receptor was obtained from a human donor with high-grade serous ovarian cancer. The sample comprised tumor tissue. Here the CDR3 DNA reads TGTGCCAGCAGCCCTACAGGCGCACCCTACGAGCAGTACTTC. Translation gives CASSPTGAPYEQYF.